One sample yielded the 6 T cell receptor beta chains listed below, sequenced in a study of technical replicates of blood from several donors. Sequencing was performed with immunoSEQ multiplex PCR; in TCRdb, only in-frame clones are kept and a portion is missing. This sample yields under 90,000 clones, of which nearly 98% are seen a single time; approximately 0.21% belongs to the top ten. The specimen sequenced was T cells isolated from PBMCs. The receptor source for this set is a human donor in good health.

The chain is built from TRBV4-1 and TRBJ2-1; 7 bases line up with TRBD1. Germline assignment: CDR1 MGHRA and CDR2 YSYEKL. J gave up 3 bases and V 2 bases, and 7 bases lay outside the gene matches. This CDR3 spans 16 amino acids. The CDR3 protein is CASSQITGVGYNEQFF. The CDR3 region has the DNA TGCGCCAGCAGCCAAATAACAGGGGTGGGCTACAATGAGCAGTTCTTC.

The V and J genes are TRBV7-9 and TRBJ2-3, with D hard to call. Trimming removed 5 bases at V and 1 base at J, with 16 bases between. CDR3 length: 16 amino acids. Germline V lookup: CDR1 SEHNR, CDR2 FQNEAQ (reference sequence). CDR3 nucleotides: TGTGCCAGCAGCCCCCCTGGTCTCCGCGGCACAGATACGCAGTATTTT. Translated: CASSPPGLRGTDTQYF.

The chain couples TRBV5-1 to TRBJ1-2; the match to TRBD1 covers 9 bases. Germline V CDR1 and CDR2: SGHRS, YFSETQ. The CDR3 sequence is 13 residues long. J gave up 7 bases and V 4 bases, and 5 bases lay outside the gene matches. CDR3 sequence: CASSRDREVGYTF. In DNA, the CDR3 is TGCGCCAGCAGCCGGGACAGGGAGGTTGGCTACACCTTC.

The chain couples TRBV25-1 to TRBJ1-1; the match to TRBD1 covers 9 bases. The ends lost 7 bases at V and 1 base at J; junction bases unmatched: 4. The CDR3 loop spans 14 amino acids. Germline loops: CDR1 MGHDK, CDR2 SYGVNS. As DNA, the CDR3 is TGTGCCAGCATACCGGGACAGGGGAACACTGAAGCTTTCTTT. The encoded protein is CASIPGQGNTEAFF.

The CDR3 region has the DNA TGTGCCACCAGCATGACAGGGGCATATGGCTACACCTTC. The encoded protein is CATSMTGAYGYTF. The chain employs TRBV15 and TRBJ1-2; 8 nucleotides agree with TRBD1. Germline lookup yields CDR1 LNHNV and CDR2 YYDKDF (reference sequence). The CDR3 length is 13 residues. The V and J ends lost 4 bases and 5 bases, in that order; junction bases with no gene match: 3.

V gene TRBV4-2 combines with J gene TRBJ2-3; 12 bases match TRBD2. V dropped 6 bases and J dropped 5; count of bases not matched to a gene: 3. The CDR3 is made up of 14 amino acids. The V gene's germline CDR1 is LGHNA and CDR2 YNFKEQ. This CDR3 reads CASRRLAGEDTQYF. The CDR3 nucleotides read TGTGCCAGCAGACGACTAGCGGGAGAAGATACGCAGTATTTT.